Sequencing of this TCR beta chain was carried out in a study of a mutant IDH1 vaccine in newly diagnosed glioma. Across the study: Patients, over weeks 1, 3, 5, 7, 11, 15, 19 and 23, received a total of eight vaccinations. Of treated patients, around 60% were men and approximately 40% women, averaging about 40 years.

A remark on this clone: The antigen remains undetermined.

Data came from immunoSEQ multiplex PCR; TCRdb stores just in-frame clones and leaves some out. The sample includes some 130,000 clones, around 80% of them seen just once. Germline V gene sequence: CDR1 SGHNT, CDR2 YYREEE (reference sequence). The CDR3 runs to 14 residues. Deletions cut 6 bases from V and 2 bases from J, with 12 bases between. Specified time point: week 11, during vaccination. Doses of 300 ug of mutant IDH1 20-mer peptide were given with topical imiquimod. This receptor was taken from a man in his forties with glioma. This specimen was PBMCs, taken from a glioma patient whose treatment included an IDH1 peptide vaccine. The chain uses TRBV5-4 and TRBJ2-1, with D perhaps TRBD2 (6 bases). The CDR3 is CASTPAGPYNEQFF. Here the CDR3 DNA reads TGTGCCAGCACCCCGGCGGGACCCTACAATGAGCAGTTCTTC.